This passage covers 30 T cell receptor beta chains from one sample sequenced in a study of cytomegalovirus exposure and HLA in healthy donors. The PCR contained 60 Vbeta and 13 Jbeta primers. Data came from immunoSEQ multiplex PCR; TCRdb stores just in-frame clones and leaves some out. This sample has some 170,000 clones, with 60% to 75% found just once. The specimen sequenced was PBMCs. The receptors originated from a woman aged 45-65 years in good health and CMV-seropositive.

This clone was observed a few times. The chain links TRBV6-5 to TRBJ1-1, with D maybe TRBD1 (5 bases). Germline assignment: CDR1 MNHEY and CDR2 SVGAGI. The V gene lost 6 bases and the J gene lost 7 bases, with 15 bases spanning the gap. The CDR3 loop spans 13 amino acids. CDR3 coding DNA: TGTGCCAGCAGCGGGGGGTACAGACGTGAAGCTTTCTTT. It encodes CASSGGYRREAFF.

This chain connects TRBV25-1 to TRBJ2-3; TRBD2 is a possible D gene (5 bases). Trimming removed 3 bases at V and 0 bases at J, with 7 bases between. The length of the CDR3 is 14 residues. Germline V CDR1 and CDR2: MGHDK, SYGVNS. CDR3 in DNA: TGTGCCAGCAGTGAGGAGGCTAGCACAGATACGCAGTATTTT. Its protein product is CASSEEASTDTQYF.

The J gene is TRBJ1-2, the V gene TRBV29-1, with D possibly being TRBD1 (6 bases). CDR3 size: 17 residues. V dropped 2 bases and J dropped 7 bases, with 26 bases sitting between them. Germline V gene sequence: CDR1 SQVTM, CDR2 ANQGSEA. CDR3 DNA: TGCAGCGTTGAACAGGCAGGGGTGCTGCGACAAGGAGGTGGCTACACCTTC. Translation: CSVEQAGVLRQGGGYTF.

Many counts were recorded for this clone. This sequence joins TRBV11-3 and TRBJ2-7; 9 nucleotides align to TRBD1. CDR3 length: 13 residues. Germline V gene data show CDR1 as SGHNT and CDR2 as YENEEA. Unmatched junction bases numbered 4, after V lost 5 bases and J lost 5 bases. CDR3 nucleotide sequence: TGTGCCAGCAGCCCAGACAGGGGGGACGAGCAGTACTTC. It translates to CASSPDRGDEQYF.

The rearrangement joins TRBV2 to TRBJ1-1, with 8 bases matching TRBD1. Germline loops: CDR1 SNHLY, CDR2 FYNNEI. This CDR3 region has 14 residues. The junction had 13 bases not matched to a gene; V was cut back by 11 bases and J by 5 bases. CDR3 sequence reads: CADQGASRGTEAFF. DNA for the CDR3: TGTGCCGACCAGGGGGCCTCTCGAGGGACTGAAGCTTTCTTT.

V is TRBV5-1 and J is TRBJ2-7; maybe TRBD1 (5 bases). CDR3 length: 12 residues. The germline V and J ends were trimmed by 3 bases and 6 bases, with 10 bases remaining between them. The germline gives CDR1 SGHRS, CDR2 YFSETQ. The CDR3 spells CASSYPGFEQYF. The CDR3 DNA follows: TGCGCCAGCAGCTACCCAGGGTTCGAGCAGTACTTC.

The gene calls are TRBV18 and TRBJ2-2; 8 bases are shared with TRBD2. From germline, CDR1 is KGHSH and CDR2 LQKENI. The junction had 6 bases not matched to a gene; V was cut back by 0 bases and J by 6 bases. The CDR3 covers 16 residues. For the CDR3, the DNA is TGTGCCAGCTCACCACCTCAGCGGGGGATCGCCGGGGAGCTGTTTTTT. This encodes CASSPPQRGIAGELFF. Supplemented by reference TRBV18 and TRBJ2-2, the full variable domain reads NAGVMQNPRHLVRRRGQEARLRCSPMKGHSHVYWYRQLPEEGLKFMVYLQKENIIDESGMPKERFSAEFPKEGPSILRIQQVVRGDSAAYFCASSPPQRGIAGELFFGEGSRLTVL.

The chain is built from TRBV5-1 and TRBJ2-7; D perhaps matches TRBD1 (5 bases). The germline gives CDR1 SGHRS, CDR2 YFSETQ. V shed 0 bases and J shed 7 bases, with 8 bases lying between them. The CDR3 runs 12 residues. DNA for the CDR3: TGCGCCAGCAGCTTGGAGGGGTGGGAGCAGTACTTC. Its translation is CASSLEGWEQYF.

The chain joins TRBV5-6 to TRBJ2-5, with D tentatively TRBD1 (5 bases). The J call is doubtful: the DNA matches TRBJ2-7 better. This CDR3 has 13 residues. Germline V CDR1 and CDR2: SGHDT, YYEEEE. The CDR3 nucleotides are TGTGCCAGCAGCTACCCCAGGGCGCTCGAGCAGTACTTC. It encodes CASSYPRALEQYF.

Only a few counts were recorded for this clone. V is TRBV6-5 and J is TRBJ1-5, with D unresolved. The germline V gene encodes CDR1 MNHEY and CDR2 SVGAGI. This CDR3 is 14 amino acids long. V shed 5 bases and J shed 4 bases, with 12 bases lying between them. This CDR3 is CASSRAAGNQPQHF. CDR3 in DNA: TGTGCCAGCAGTCGCGCTGCAGGAAATCAGCCCCAGCATTTT.

This chain links TRBV4-1 with TRBJ2-3; a weak D match, TRBD1 (5 bases). Trimming removed 0 bases at V and 2 bases at J, with 18 bases between. Per germline, CDR1 MGHRA and CDR2 YSYEKL. The CDR3 runs to 18 residues. In DNA form, the CDR3 reads TGCGCCAGCAGCCAAGATCGGCGGACACCTCCTTACACAGATACGCAGTATTTT. It specifies CASSQDRRTPPYTDTQYF.

This chain uses TRBV6-5 with TRBJ2-4; D uncertain. This CDR3 comprises 15 residues. Germline V gene lookup returns CDR1 MNHEY and CDR2 SVGAGI. The V end lost 4 bases, the J end lost 0 bases, and 10 bases lay between the germline ends. As DNA, the CDR3 is TGTGCCAGCAGTTCCGGAGCACTAGCCAAAAACATTCAGTACTTC. It encodes CASSSGALAKNIQYF.

The table lists this clone with a few counts. The chain is built from TRBV11-1 and TRBJ2-5, with 10 bases fitting TRBD1. Germline V CDR1 and CDR2: SGHAT, FQDESV (reference sequence). The CDR3 covers 16 residues. V was clipped by 5 bases and J by 5 bases; unmatched bases: 11. This CDR3 is CASSPVGQGQRETQYF. The CDR3 nucleotides are TGTGCCAGCAGCCCAGTGGGACAGGGGCAGAGGGAGACCCAGTACTTC.

The chain combines TRBV7-2 with TRBJ2-6, with D tentatively TRBD1 (6 bases). V was pared by 7 bases and J by 4 bases, with 20 bases between. Germline V lookup: CDR1 SGHTA, CDR2 FQGNSA. The CDR3 totals 17 residues. The CDR3 nucleotides read TGTGCCAGCACCGGAGGACAGACCTATGTGGGGGCCAACGTCCTGACTTTC. This encodes CASTGGQTYVGANVLTF.

The rearrangement links TRBV5-3 to TRBJ2-1; D uncertain. TRBV5-3 is treated as an ORF (open reading frame) with a function not yet certain. The CDR3 is made up of 15 amino acids. Trimming took 3 bases from V and 4 from J, leaving 14 bases between them. The CDR3 region is CARSSNLARYNEQFF. CDR3 nucleotide sequence: TGTGCCAGAAGCTCCAATCTTGCGAGGTACAATGAGCAGTTCTTC.

Concerning this clone itself: Other DNA sequences in the same sample also yield this CDR3. The V gene is TRBV2, the J gene TRBJ1-3, with 8 bases that match TRBD1. The CDR3 sequence is 15 residues long. V was clipped by 3 bases and J by 2 bases; unmatched bases: 3. Per germline, CDR1 SNHLY and CDR2 FYNNEI. The CDR3 here is CASSELDRAGNTIYF. The CDR3 nucleotides are TGTGCCAGCAGTGAGTTGGACAGGGCTGGAAACACCATATATTTT.

The rearrangement joins TRBV9 to TRBJ2-1, with 7 nucleotides matching TRBD2. With 3 bases clipped from V and 4 bases from J, the junction kept 4 bases outside the gene matches. The CDR3 length is 14 residues. Germline V lookup: CDR1 SGDLS, CDR2 YYNGEE. As DNA, the CDR3 is TGTGCCAGCAGCGCCGGGGACTATTACAATGAGCAGTTCTTC. Its protein product is CASSAGDYYNEQFF.

The rearrangement joins TRBV29-1 to TRBJ2-6; D call uncertain. Trimming stripped 6 bases from V and 0 bases from J, with 6 bases between. This CDR3 region has 13 residues. Germline assignment: CDR1 SQVTM and CDR2 ANQGSEA. The CDR3 DNA reads TGCAGCGTAACTCACTCTGGGGCCAACGTCCTGACTTTC. Its protein is CSVTHSGANVLTF.

This clone was found once. The chain uses TRBV5-1 and TRBJ1-3; the D is unclear. The CDR3 loop spans 16 amino acids. Germline assignment: CDR1 SGHRS and CDR2 YFSETQ. The ends were cut back, 4 bases at V and 0 bases at J, with 14 bases in the middle. For the CDR3, the DNA is TGCGCCAGCAGCACCCGGGGAACCAACTCTGGAAACACCATATATTTT. The encoded protein is CASSTRGTNSGNTIYF.

This sequence joins TRBV30 and TRBJ2-3; the match to TRBD1 covers 8 bases. V was pared by 5 bases and J by 1 base, with 14 bases of the junction left unmatched. From germline, CDR1 is GTSNPN and CDR2 SVGIG (reference sequence). The CDR3 has 17 amino acids. The CDR3 loop is CAWGKARTGLRTDTQYF. CDR3 DNA sequence: TGTGCCTGGGGGAAAGCGCGGACAGGGCTGCGCACAGATACGCAGTATTTT. Filled out from reference TRBV30 and TRBJ2-3, the complete variable domain reads SQTIHQWPATLVQPVGSPLSLECTVEGTSNPNLYWYRQAAGRGLQLLFYSVGIGQISSEVPQNLSASRPQDRQFILSSKKLLLSDSGFYLCAWGKARTGLRTDTQYFGPGTRLTVL.

The chain employs TRBV7-8 and TRBJ2-3; D might be TRBD2 (5 bases). Looked up from germline, CDR1 is SGHVS and CDR2 is FQNEAQ. V shed 5 bases and J shed 1 base, with 16 bases lying between them. CDR3 length: 16 amino acids. In DNA form, the CDR3 reads TGTGCCAGCAGCCCTTGGAGGCCTGGGGGCACAGATACGCAGTATTTT. Amino acids: CASSPWRPGGTDTQYF.

The count of this clone is one. The chain couples TRBV25-1 to TRBJ1-1; D possibly corresponds to TRBD1 (5 bases). Germline V gene data show CDR1 as MGHDK and CDR2 as SYGVNS. The ends were cut back, 0 bases at V and 8 bases at J, with 10 bases in the middle. The CDR3 consists of 13 residues. Here the CDR3 DNA reads TGTGCCAGCAGTGAATATATCGGGGGGGAAGCTTTCTTT. Amino acid sequence: CASSEYIGGEAFF.

The rearrangement joins TRBV5-4 to TRBJ2-1; weak D call: TRBD2 (5 bases). The germline V gene has CDR1 SGHNT and CDR2 YYREEE (reference sequence). Trimming took off 0 bases at V and 7 bases at J, with 11 bases between the two ends. The CDR3 sequence is 14 residues long. The CDR3 spells CASSLEIASNEQFF. The CDR3 coding sequence is TGTGCCAGCAGCTTGGAAATAGCGTCAAATGAGCAGTTCTTC.

The V call is TRBV9, the J call TRBJ2-1; 15 bases match TRBD2. J was trimmed by 2 bases and V by 4 bases; bases with no gene match: 10. Germline values: CDR1 SGDLS, CDR2 YYNGEE. This CDR3 has 19 amino acids. Written as DNA, the CDR3 is TGTGCCAGCAGCACTCCCGGGACTAGCGGGGGGAGTACCTACAATGAGCAGTTCTTC. It yields the protein CASSTPGTSGGSTYNEQFF.

This chain uses TRBV7-6 with TRBJ2-3; the D gene is possibly TRBD2 (6 bases). The germline V gene has CDR1 SGHVS and CDR2 FNYEAQ. The CDR3 is 16 residues long. Trimming shortened V by 5 bases and J by 2 bases, and 17 bases separated the two germline ends. CDR3: CASSTRRGASTDTQYF. The CDR3 DNA sequence: TGTGCCAGCAGCACCCGTCGCGGGGCCTCCACAGATACGCAGTATTTT.

The V call is TRBV14, the J call TRBJ1-2; 8 bases align to TRBD1. The V gene's germline CDR1 is SGHDN and CDR2 FVKESK. With 2 bases clipped from V and 5 bases from J, the junction kept 7 bases outside the gene matches. The CDR3 is 15 amino acids. In DNA form, the CDR3 reads TGTGCCAGCAGCCAAACAACGGACAGGGTATATGGCTACACCTTC. It specifies CASSQTTDRVYGYTF.

This rearrangement joins TRBV28 to TRBJ1-2; D is possibly TRBD1 (5 bases). The CDR3 loop spans 12 amino acids. Germline CDR1 MDHEN, CDR2 SYDVKM. Trimming stripped 2 bases from V and 6 bases from J, with 7 bases between. The CDR3 loop is CASSLRGNGYTF. CDR3 coding DNA: TGTGCCAGCAGTTTACGGGGGAATGGCTACACCTTC.

This rearrangement joins TRBV10-3 to TRBJ2-1, with 9 bases aligning to TRBD1. Germline V gene data show CDR1 as ENHRY and CDR2 as SYGVKD. This CDR3 is built from 14 residues. V shed 4 bases, J shed 7 bases, and the junction held 5 bases outside the gene matches. The CDR3 protein is CAISGGDRGNEQFF. CDR3 bases: TGTGCCATCAGTGGGGGTGACAGGGGGAATGAGCAGTTCTTC.

This chain uses TRBV4-1 with TRBJ1-4; D unclear. The germline V gene encodes CDR1 MGHRA and CDR2 YSYEKL. V was clipped by 3 bases and J by 0 bases, with 8 bases between them. The CDR3 sequence is 15 residues long. CDR3 region: CASSQVGSTNEKLFF. The CDR3 coding sequence is TGCGCCAGCAGCCAGGTCGGGTCAACTAATGAAAAACTGTTTTTT.

The chain recombines TRBV11-2 with TRBJ2-3; 9 bases are a match to TRBD2. V shed 5 bases, J shed 5 bases, and the junction held 14 bases outside the gene matches. The germline CDR1 and CDR2 sequences are SGHAT and FQNNGV. The CDR3 is made up of 17 amino acids. The chain's CDR3 is CASSPSPLRGGRDTQYF. In nucleotides, the CDR3 is TGTGCCAGCAGCCCCTCCCCTTTGCGGGGGGGCCGAGATACGCAGTATTTT.